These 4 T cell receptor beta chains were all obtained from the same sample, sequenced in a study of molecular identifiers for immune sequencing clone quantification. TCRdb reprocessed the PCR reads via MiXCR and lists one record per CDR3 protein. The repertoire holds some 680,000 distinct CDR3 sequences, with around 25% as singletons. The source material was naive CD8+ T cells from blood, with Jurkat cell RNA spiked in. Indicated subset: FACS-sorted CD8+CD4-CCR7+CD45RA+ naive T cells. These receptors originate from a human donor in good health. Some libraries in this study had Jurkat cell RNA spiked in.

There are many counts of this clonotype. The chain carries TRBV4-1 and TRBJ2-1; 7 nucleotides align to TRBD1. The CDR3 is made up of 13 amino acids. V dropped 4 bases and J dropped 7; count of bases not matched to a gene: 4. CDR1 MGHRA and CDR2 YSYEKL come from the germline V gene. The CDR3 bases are TGCGCCAGCAGCCGCAACAGGGGAAATGAGCAGTTCTTC. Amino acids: CASSRNRGNEQFF.

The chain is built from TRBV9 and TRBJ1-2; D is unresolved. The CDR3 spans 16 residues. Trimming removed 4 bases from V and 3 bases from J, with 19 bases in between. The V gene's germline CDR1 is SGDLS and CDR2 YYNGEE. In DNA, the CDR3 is TGTGCCAGCAGCTCCCCGACAAGGTCCCAGGACTATGGCTACACCTTC. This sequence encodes CASSSPTRSQDYGYTF.

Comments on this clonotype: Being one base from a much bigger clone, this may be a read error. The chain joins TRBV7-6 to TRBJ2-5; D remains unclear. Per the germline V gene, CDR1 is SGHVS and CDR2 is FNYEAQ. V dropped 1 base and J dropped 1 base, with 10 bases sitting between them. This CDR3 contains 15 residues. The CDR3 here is CASSLGTKFQETQYF. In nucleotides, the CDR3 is TGTGCCAGCAGCTTAGGCACAAAGTTCCAAGAGACCCAGTACTTC.

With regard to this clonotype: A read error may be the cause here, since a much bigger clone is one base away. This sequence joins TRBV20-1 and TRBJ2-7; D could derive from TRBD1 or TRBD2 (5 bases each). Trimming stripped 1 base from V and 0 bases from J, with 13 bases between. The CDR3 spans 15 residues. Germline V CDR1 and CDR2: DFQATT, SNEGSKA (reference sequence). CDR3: CSARGTGGISYEQYF. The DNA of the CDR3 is TGCAGTGCTAGAGGAACAGGAGGAATCTCCTACGAGCAGTACTTC.